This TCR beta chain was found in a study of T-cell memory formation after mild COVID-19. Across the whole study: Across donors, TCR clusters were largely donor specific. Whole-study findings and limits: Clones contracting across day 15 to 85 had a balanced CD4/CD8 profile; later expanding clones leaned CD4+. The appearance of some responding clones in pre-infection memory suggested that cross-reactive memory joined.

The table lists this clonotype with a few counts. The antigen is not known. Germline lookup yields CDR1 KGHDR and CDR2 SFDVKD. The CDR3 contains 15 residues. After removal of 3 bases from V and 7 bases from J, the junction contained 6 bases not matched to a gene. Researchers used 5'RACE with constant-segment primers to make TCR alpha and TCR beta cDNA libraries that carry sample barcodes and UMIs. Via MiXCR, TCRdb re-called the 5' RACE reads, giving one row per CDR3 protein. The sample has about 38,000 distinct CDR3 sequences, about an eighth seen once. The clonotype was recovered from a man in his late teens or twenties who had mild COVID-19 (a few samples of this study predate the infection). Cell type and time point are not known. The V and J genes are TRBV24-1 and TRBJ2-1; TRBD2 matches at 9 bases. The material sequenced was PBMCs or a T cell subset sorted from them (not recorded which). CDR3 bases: TGTGCCACCAGTGATCTGGGGCTAGCGGGGAATGAGCAGTTCTTC. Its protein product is CATSDLGLAGNEQFF.